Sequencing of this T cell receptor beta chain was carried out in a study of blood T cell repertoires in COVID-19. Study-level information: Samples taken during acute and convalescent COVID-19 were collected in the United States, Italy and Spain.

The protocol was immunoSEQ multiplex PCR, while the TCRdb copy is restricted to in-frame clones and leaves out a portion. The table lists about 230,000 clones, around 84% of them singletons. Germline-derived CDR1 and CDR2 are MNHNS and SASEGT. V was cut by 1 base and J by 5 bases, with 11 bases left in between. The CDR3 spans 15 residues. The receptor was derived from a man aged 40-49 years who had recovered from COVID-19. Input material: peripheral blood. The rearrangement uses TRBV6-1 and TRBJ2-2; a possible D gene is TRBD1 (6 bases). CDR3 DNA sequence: TGTGCCAGCAGTGAAGAGTCTAGGGGGACCGGGGAGCTGTTTTTT. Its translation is CASSEESRGTGELFF.